The rows below give T cell receptor beta chains drawn from one sample of a study of T cell responses to AZD1222 COVID-19 vaccine. Profiled with immunoSEQ multiplex PCR; TCRdb holds only in-frame clones, not every one. The profile shows 150,000 to 200,000 clones, about 92% of them singletons. This material consisted of peripheral blood, taken 28 days after the second AZD1222 dose. These receptors were obtained from an adult who received the AZD1222 COVID-19 vaccine. Both conserved end residues are part of each CDR3. The D gene is left open where the match is weak. The size of a clone is reported for some rows only, either as once, few or many, or as a class for expanded clones.

d_call: TRBD2
v_call: TRBV9
clone_size: .
j_call: TRBJ2-2
cdr3_aa: CASSSPSGGLAGTGELFF
cdr3_nt: TGTGCCAGCAGCTCTCCGAGTGGGGGACTAGCCGGCACCGGGGAGCTGTTTTTT

d_call: .
v_call: TRBV12-5
clone_size: .
j_call: TRBJ2-3
cdr3_aa: CASGSTEADTQYF
cdr3_nt: TGTGCTAGTGGCTCCACAGAGGCAGATACGCAGTATTTT

d_call: TRBD1
v_call: TRBV6-5
clone_size: .
j_call: TRBJ1-4
cdr3_aa: CASSYSQGVGGKLFF
cdr3_nt: TGTGCCAGCAGTTACTCACAGGGGGTGGGAGGAAAACTGTTTTTT

d_call: .
v_call: TRBV2
clone_size: .
j_call: TRBJ1-2
cdr3_aa: CATRGGPNYGYTF
cdr3_nt: TGTGCCACCCGAGGGGGACCCAACTATGGCTACACCTTC

d_call: .
v_call: TRBV9
clone_size: .
j_call: TRBJ1-2
cdr3_aa: CASGGGGTSYGYTF
cdr3_nt: TGTGCCAGCGGGGGAGGGGGAACGAGCTATGGCTACACCTTC

d_call: TRBD2
v_call: TRBV15
clone_size: .
j_call: TRBJ2-2
cdr3_aa: CATSLTREAGELFF
cdr3_nt: TGTGCCACCAGCTTAACTCGGGAGGCCGGGGAGCTGTTTTTT

d_call: .
v_call: TRBV3-1/TRBV3-2
clone_size: .
j_call: TRBJ2-7
cdr3_aa: CASSQDPPGRPYEQYF
cdr3_nt: TGTGCCAGCAGCCAAGATCCCCCAGGGAGGCCTTACGAGCAGTACTTC

d_call: .
v_call: TRBV7-9
clone_size: .
j_call: TRBJ2-7
cdr3_aa: CASSLWGSYEQYF
cdr3_nt: TGTGCCAGCAGCTTATGGGGCTCCTACGAGCAGTACTTC

d_call: .
v_call: TRBV6-5
clone_size: .
j_call: TRBJ2-6
cdr3_aa: CASRSAGPGANVLTF
cdr3_nt: TGTGCCAGCAGATCTGCTGGGCCTGGGGCCAACGTCCTGACTTTC

d_call: .
v_call: TRBV5-1
clone_size: .
j_call: TRBJ1-4
cdr3_aa: CASSPEGVSNEKLFF
cdr3_nt: TGCGCCAGCAGCCCGGAGGGGGTATCTAATGAAAAACTGTTTTTT

d_call: .
v_call: TRBV28
clone_size: .
j_call: TRBJ2-7
cdr3_aa: CASGYYEQYF
cdr3_nt: TGTGCCAGCGGGTACTACGAGCAGTACTTC

d_call: .
v_call: TRBV6-2/TRBV6-3
clone_size: .
j_call: TRBJ2-4
cdr3_aa: CASSYGGLENIQYF
cdr3_nt: TGTGCCAGCAGTTACGGGGGATTAGAAAACATTCAGTACTTC

d_call: TRBD2
v_call: TRBV6-6
clone_size: few
j_call: TRBJ2-1
cdr3_aa: CASSRGPSGGNYNEQFF
cdr3_nt: TGTGCCAGCAGTCGCGGCCCCAGCGGGGGGAACTACAATGAGCAGTTCTTC

d_call: .
v_call: TRBV7-8
clone_size: .
j_call: TRBJ2-7
cdr3_aa: CARTLSGVGYEQYF
cdr3_nt: TGTGCCAGGACCTTATCGGGGGTGGGCTACGAGCAGTACTTC

d_call: .
v_call: TRBV28
clone_size: once
j_call: TRBJ1-4
cdr3_aa: CASSPPFNEKLFF
cdr3_nt: TGTGCCAGCAGCCCCCCGTTTAATGAAAAACTGTTTTTT

d_call: .
v_call: TRBV11-3
clone_size: .
j_call: TRBJ2-5
cdr3_aa: CASSLLTGWSQETQYF
cdr3_nt: TGTGCCAGCAGCCTCCTGACAGGATGGAGCCAAGAGACCCAGTACTTC

d_call: .
v_call: TRBV28
clone_size: .
j_call: TRBJ1-5
cdr3_aa: CASSQRNLDQPQHF
cdr3_nt: TGTGCCAGCAGCCAACGGAATCTGGATCAGCCCCAGCATTTT

d_call: .
v_call: TRBV28
clone_size: .
j_call: TRBJ2-7
cdr3_aa: CASTNPGQHSSYEQYF
cdr3_nt: TGTGCCAGCACCAACCCGGGACAACACTCCTCCTACGAGCAGTACTTC

d_call: .
v_call: TRBV7-2
clone_size: .
j_call: TRBJ2-5
cdr3_aa: CASSFADSRGQETQYF
cdr3_nt: TGTGCCAGCAGCTTTGCGGACTCCAGAGGGCAAGAGACCCAGTACTTC

d_call: TRBD2
v_call: TRBV30
clone_size: .
j_call: TRBJ2-1
cdr3_aa: CASTQPLAGGYEQFF
cdr3_nt: TGTGCCAGTACCCAGCCACTAGCGGGAGGGTACGAGCAGTTCTTC

d_call: .
v_call: TRBV27
clone_size: .
j_call: TRBJ1-6
cdr3_aa: CASSSLRRINSPLHF
cdr3_nt: TGTGCCAGCAGTTCCCTGCGACGGATTAATTCACCCCTCCACTTT

d_call: .
v_call: TRBV28
clone_size: .
j_call: TRBJ1-5
cdr3_aa: CASSLIGNQPQHF
cdr3_nt: TGTGCCAGCAGTTTAATCGGCAATCAGCCCCAGCATTTT

d_call: .
v_call: TRBV29-1
clone_size: .
j_call: TRBJ1-6
cdr3_aa: CSAGTANSPLHF
cdr3_nt: TGCAGCGCTGGGACGGCGAATTCACCCCTCCACTTT

d_call: TRBD1
v_call: TRBV7-9
clone_size: once
j_call: TRBJ2-7
cdr3_aa: CASSTDRAGTYEQYF
cdr3_nt: TGTGCCAGCAGCACCGACAGGGCAGGGACCTACGAGCAGTACTTC

d_call: .
v_call: TRBV7-2
clone_size: .
j_call: TRBJ1-2
cdr3_aa: CASSLGRYGYTF
cdr3_nt: TGTGCCAGCAGCTTAGGTCGCTATGGCTACACCTTC

d_call: .
v_call: TRBV9
clone_size: .
j_call: TRBJ1-2
cdr3_aa: CASSPNQGTLSYGYTF
cdr3_nt: TGTGCCAGCAGCCCAAATCAGGGTACTCTGAGCTATGGCTACACCTTC

d_call: .
v_call: TRBV11-2
clone_size: .
j_call: TRBJ1-1
cdr3_aa: CASSPGGVGAFF
cdr3_nt: TGTGCCAGCAGCCCCGGAGGGGTGGGAGCTTTCTTT

d_call: .
v_call: TRBV30
clone_size: .
j_call: TRBJ1-2
cdr3_aa: CAWSVRQAPGSKGYTF
cdr3_nt: TGTGCCTGGAGTGTCCGACAGGCTCCGGGGAGTAAGGGCTACACCTTC

d_call: .
v_call: TRBV25-1
clone_size: once
j_call: TRBJ2-5
cdr3_aa: CASSGSQETQYF
cdr3_nt: TGTGCCAGCAGTGGTTCCCAAGAGACCCAGTACTTC

d_call: TRBD1
v_call: TRBV23-1
clone_size: .
j_call: TRBJ2-7
cdr3_aa: CASSLKPDRGDGEQYF
cdr3_nt: TGCGCCAGCAGCCTAAAACCCGACAGGGGGGATGGCGAGCAGTACTTC

d_call: TRBD1
v_call: TRBV15
clone_size: .
j_call: TRBJ2-7
cdr3_aa: CATSRDSIGQGGIYEQYF
cdr3_nt: TGTGCCACCAGCAGAGATAGCATCGGACAGGGGGGGATTTACGAGCAGTACTTC

d_call: TRBD1
v_call: TRBV7-7
clone_size: once
j_call: TRBJ2-5
cdr3_aa: CASSGTGGVTFETQYF
cdr3_nt: TGTGCTAGCAGCGGGACAGGGGGAGTTACGTTCGAGACCCAGTACTTC

d_call: .
v_call: TRBV11-3
clone_size: .
j_call: TRBJ2-2
cdr3_aa: CASSLETGKTGELFF
cdr3_nt: TGTGCCAGCAGCTTAGAAACAGGGAAAACCGGGGAGCTGTTTTTT

d_call: TRBD1
v_call: TRBV5-1
clone_size: .
j_call: TRBJ1-1
cdr3_aa: CASSFTGENTEAFF
cdr3_nt: TGCGCCAGCAGCTTTACAGGGGAGAACACTGAAGCTTTCTTT

d_call: .
v_call: TRBV6-5
clone_size: .
j_call: TRBJ1-2
cdr3_aa: CATRRVGYGYTF
cdr3_nt: TGTGCCACCCGGAGGGTTGGCTATGGCTACACCTTC

d_call: .
v_call: TRBV6-6
clone_size: .
j_call: TRBJ2-3
cdr3_aa: CASSYGSGGGTDTQYF
cdr3_nt: TGTGCCAGCAGTTACGGGTCCGGTGGGGGCACAGATACGCAGTATTTT

d_call: TRBD1
v_call: TRBV4-1
clone_size: .
j_call: TRBJ2-2
cdr3_aa: CASSHDGTALAGELFF
cdr3_nt: TGCGCCAGCAGCCACGACGGGACAGCTCTCGCCGGGGAGCTGTTTTTT

d_call: .
v_call: TRBV6-5
clone_size: .
j_call: TRBJ2-7
cdr3_aa: CASSYNSLSSYEQYF
cdr3_nt: TGTGCCAGCAGTTACAACTCCCTCAGTTCCTACGAGCAGTACTTC

d_call: .
v_call: TRBV7-9
clone_size: few
j_call: TRBJ2-7
cdr3_aa: CASSQTGSYEQYF
cdr3_nt: TGTGCCAGCAGCCAAACAGGGTCCTACGAGCAGTACTTC

d_call: .
v_call: TRBV2
clone_size: .
j_call: TRBJ1-2
cdr3_aa: CASSSRQADLYCTF
cdr3_nt: TGTGCCAGCAGTTCAAGACAGGCGGACCTTTATTGCACCTTC

d_call: TRBD1
v_call: TRBV19
clone_size: once
j_call: TRBJ2-1
cdr3_aa: CARQGRGSYNEQFF
cdr3_nt: TGTGCCAGACAAGGCAGGGGGTCTTACAATGAGCAGTTCTTC

d_call: .
v_call: TRBV15
clone_size: .
j_call: TRBJ2-7
cdr3_aa: CATSRDGGAGEQYF
cdr3_nt: TGTGCCACCAGCAGAGATGGGGGGGCTGGGGAGCAGTACTTC

d_call: .
v_call: TRBV19
clone_size: .
j_call: TRBJ2-2
cdr3_aa: CASKAVTNTGELFF
cdr3_nt: TGTGCCAGTAAGGCGGTAACGAACACCGGGGAGCTGTTTTTT

d_call: .
v_call: TRBV21-1
clone_size: .
j_call: TRBJ2-2
cdr3_aa: CASSKVPGTGELFF
cdr3_nt: TGTGCCAGCAGCAAAGTTCCCGGAACCGGGGAGCTGTTTTTT

d_call: .
v_call: TRBV19
clone_size: .
j_call: TRBJ2-1
cdr3_aa: CASGTQGSGEQFF
cdr3_nt: TGTGCCAGCGGTACACAGGGTTCGGGTGAGCAGTTCTTC

d_call: TRBD2
v_call: TRBV7-2
clone_size: .
j_call: TRBJ2-2
cdr3_aa: CASSYGTSGTGELFF
cdr3_nt: TGTGCCAGCAGCTACGGGACTAGCGGGACCGGGGAGCTGTTTTTT

d_call: TRBD1
v_call: TRBV3-1/TRBV3-2
clone_size: .
j_call: TRBJ2-7
cdr3_aa: CASSQGQGSYEQYF
cdr3_nt: TGTGCCAGCAGCCAGGGACAGGGGAGCTACGAGCAGTACTTC

d_call: TRBD2
v_call: TRBV2
clone_size: .
j_call: TRBJ2-4
cdr3_aa: CASSTQTSGGSNIQYF
cdr3_nt: TGTGCCAGCAGTACCCAGACTAGCGGGGGATCAAACATTCAGTACTTC

d_call: .
v_call: TRBV3-1/TRBV3-2
clone_size: .
j_call: TRBJ2-7
cdr3_aa: CASSQDTSPGQYF
cdr3_nt: TGTGCCAGCAGCCAAGATACAAGCCCCGGGCAGTACTTC